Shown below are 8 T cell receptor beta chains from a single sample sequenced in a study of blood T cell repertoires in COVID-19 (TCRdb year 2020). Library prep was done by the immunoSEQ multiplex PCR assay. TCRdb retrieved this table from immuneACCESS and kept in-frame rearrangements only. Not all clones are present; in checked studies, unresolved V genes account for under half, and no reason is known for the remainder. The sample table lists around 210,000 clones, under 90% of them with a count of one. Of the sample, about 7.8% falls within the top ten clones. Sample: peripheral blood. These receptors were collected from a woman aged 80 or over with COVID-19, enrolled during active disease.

The CDR3 DNA is TGTGCCAGTAGTTTGGACAGAGTAGCCAAAAACATTCAGTACTTC. Amino acids: CASSLDRVAKNIQYF. This chain connects TRBV19 to TRBJ2-4; D perhaps matches TRBD1 (6 bases). This CDR3 is built from 15 residues. Trimming cost V 5 bases and J 0 bases, with 11 bases left between them. Germline assignment: CDR1 LNHDA and CDR2 SQIVND (reference sequence). The full variable domain, in which reference TRBV19 and TRBJ2-4 provide the parts outside the CDR3, is DGGITQSPKYLFRKEGQNVTLSCEQNLNHDAMYWYRQDPGQGLRLIYYSQIVNDFQKGDIAEGYSVSREKKESFPLTVTSAQKNPTAFYLCASSLDRVAKNIQYFGAGTRLSVL.

DNA of the CDR3: TGCGCCAGCAGCTTGTCCGGGGAATATCAGCCCCAGCATTTT. It codes for CASSLSGEYQPQHF. The chain joins TRBV5-1 to TRBJ1-5; D gene unclear. Germline values: CDR1 SGHRS, CDR2 YFSETQ. Between the trimmed V and J ends, which lost 1 base and 5 bases, there was a span of 10 bases. The CDR3 sequence is 14 residues long.

CDR3 residues: CASSDRAAETQYF. The CDR3 region has the DNA TGTGCCAGCAGTGACAGGGCGGCAGAGACCCAGTACTTC. The chain employs TRBV2 and TRBJ2-5, with D possibly being TRBD1 (5 bases). Trimming stripped 3 bases from V and 4 bases from J, with 9 bases between. The length of the CDR3 is 13 residues. CDR1 SNHLY and CDR2 FYNNEI come from the germline V gene.

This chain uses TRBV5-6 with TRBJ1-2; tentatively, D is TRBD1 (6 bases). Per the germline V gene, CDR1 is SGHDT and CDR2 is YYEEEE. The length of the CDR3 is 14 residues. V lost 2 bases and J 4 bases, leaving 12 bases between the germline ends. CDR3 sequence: CASSFGGLPYGYTF. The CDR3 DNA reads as TGTGCCAGCAGCTTCGGGGGGCTGCCCTATGGCTACACCTTC.

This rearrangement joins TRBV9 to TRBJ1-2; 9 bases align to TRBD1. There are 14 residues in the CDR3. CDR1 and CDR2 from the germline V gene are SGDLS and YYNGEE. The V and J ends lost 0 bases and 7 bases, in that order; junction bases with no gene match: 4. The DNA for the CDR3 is TGTGCCAGCAGCGTAGACAGGGGGCGTGCTGGCTACACCTTC. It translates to CASSVDRGRAGYTF.

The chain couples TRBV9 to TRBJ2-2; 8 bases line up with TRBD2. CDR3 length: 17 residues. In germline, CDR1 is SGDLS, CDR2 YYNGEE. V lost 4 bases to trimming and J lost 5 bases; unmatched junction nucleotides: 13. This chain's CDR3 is CASSPRSGTTGTGELFF. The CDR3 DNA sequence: TGTGCCAGCAGCCCCCGTAGCGGGACAACGGGAACCGGGGAGCTGTTTTTT.

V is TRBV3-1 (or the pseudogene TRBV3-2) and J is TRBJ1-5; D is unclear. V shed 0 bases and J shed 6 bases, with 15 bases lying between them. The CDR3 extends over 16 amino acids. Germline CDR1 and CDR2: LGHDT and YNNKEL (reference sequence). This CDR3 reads CASSQDPGARSQPQHF. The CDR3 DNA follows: TGTGCCAGCAGCCAAGATCCGGGAGCGAGAAGTCAGCCCCAGCATTTT.

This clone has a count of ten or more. In nucleotides, the CDR3 is TGTGCCAGCAGTACGGGACAGGGAACCTACGAGCAGTACTTC. Translating it yields CASSTGQGTYEQYF. The rearrangement links TRBV7-2 to TRBJ2-7; 9 bases map to TRBD1. Germline trimming cut 6 bases from V and 2 bases from J; bases unmatched to any gene: 5. The CDR3 runs to 14 residues. Per the germline V gene, CDR1 is SGHTA and CDR2 is FQGNSA.